These 7 T cell receptor beta chains came from one sample sequenced in a study of blood T cells in healthy people across ages. Through a sample-barcoded 5' primer and a J-beta primer mix, a second PCR was run for roughly 6 to 11 cycles. TCRdb independently ran MiXCR on the 5' RACE reads; one entry per CDR3 protein. The sample lists 1.5 million to 2 million distinct CDR3 sequences; around half were seen once. Specimen: blood. The receptors come from a middle-aged woman in good health.

This clonotype occurred a few times. The chain joins TRBV7-2 to TRBJ2-5, with D possibly being TRBD1 or TRBD2 (6 bases each). The germline V gene has CDR1 SGHTA and CDR2 FQGNSA. V was clipped by 5 bases and J by 3 bases, with 22 bases between them. The CDR3 sequence is 17 residues long. The CDR3 DNA sequence: TGTGCCAGCAGCGCGGGACATAGCTTGGCCGGAAAAGAGACCCAGTACTTC. Residues: CASSAGHSLAGKETQYF.

This sequence joins TRBV6-5 and TRBJ2-4; 14 bases are shared with TRBD2. This CDR3 has 19 amino acids. Trimming cost V 2 bases and J 0 bases; bases outside gene matches: 6. Looked up from germline, CDR1 is MNHEY and CDR2 is SVGAGI. CDR3 in DNA: TGTGCCAGCAGTTACCTATCGGGGACTAGCGGGGGAGCCAAAAACATTCAGTACTTC. This translates into CASSYLSGTSGGAKNIQYF.

J is TRBJ2-7 and V is TRBV13; 7 bases align to TRBD1. This CDR3 has 14 residues. Germline-derived CDR1 and CDR2 are PRHDT and FYEKMQ (reference sequence). V lost 5 bases, J lost 6 bases, and 10 bases stayed unmatched. CDR3 bases: TGTGCCAGCAGCCCGGGGCGACAGGGCTTCGAGCAGTACTTC. Residues: CASSPGRQGFEQYF.

The chain recombines TRBV27 with TRBJ1-2; TRBD1 is a possible D gene (5 bases). This CDR3 is 13 amino acids long. Per germline, CDR1 MNHEY and CDR2 SMNVEV (reference sequence). The V end was cut by 5 bases, the J end by 4 bases, with 11 bases between. This chain's CDR3 is CASSPGATYGYTF. In nucleotides, the CDR3 is TGTGCCAGCAGTCCCGGGGCAACCTATGGCTACACCTTC.

Remarks on this clonotype: It may be a read error: a sequence one base away is much more abundant. This chain joins TRBV29-1 and TRBJ2-1, with TRBD1 identical over 7 bases. The CDR3 is 13 amino acids. The junction had 6 bases not matched to a gene; V was cut back by 7 bases and J by 3 bases. Germline lookup yields CDR1 SQVTM and CDR2 ANQGSEA. CDR3 sequence (DNA): TGCAGCGGCCGGGACAGAGACTACAATGAGCAGTTCTTC. Its translation is CSGRDRDYNEQFF.

This clonotype was picked up a small number of times. This chain links TRBV7-2 with TRBJ2-7; D is unclear. V lost 1 base and J lost 3, with 10 bases in between. CDR1 SGHTA and CDR2 FQGNSA come from the germline V gene. The CDR3 is 14 residues long. CDR3 DNA sequence: TGTGCCAGCAGCTTAGGTTTCCTCGGCTACGAGCAGTACTTC. It translates to CASSLGFLGYEQYF.

This clonotype turned up a few times. The CDR3, as DNA: TGTGCCAGCAGCCAAGTAAAAGCTACGCAGTATTTT. Encoded protein: CASSQVKATQYF. V gene TRBV3-1 combines with J gene TRBJ2-3; no clear D gene. Germline V gene data show CDR1 as LGHDT and CDR2 as YNNKEL (reference sequence). This CDR3 contains 12 residues. The V end lost 1 base, the J end lost 8 bases, and 7 bases lay between the germline ends.